This TCR beta chain was retrieved from a study of T cells after yellow fever vaccination. V was trimmed by 5 bases and J by 3 bases, leaving 8 bases between them. CDR1 is MDHEN and CDR2 is SYDVKM in the germline V gene. The CDR3 covers 12 residues. Points from the study as a whole: FACS-sorted repertoires could harbor abundant contaminating bulk-population clonotypes. Booster sampling recovered most clones from primary vaccination (about 97% CD4, approximately 90% CD8). Clonotype sharing between CD4 and CD8 compartments was small.

There are many counts of this clonotype. Its specificity is unknown. The TCR cDNA carried a universal primer site and UMIs from 5'RACE template switching. TCRdb re-derived calls from the 5' RACE reads in MiXCR, one entry per CDR3 protein. This table holds some 100,000 distinct CDR3 sequences, about 7.8% found once. The sequences come from CD4+ T cells sorted from PBMCs, collected about 41 days after the first yellow fever vaccination. This TCR was recovered from a man aged 18 to 35 who received the YFV17D yellow fever vaccine. This chain connects TRBV28 to TRBJ2-7; D may be TRBD2 (6 bases). CDR3 sequence: CASSSGFYEQYF. The CDR3 DNA reads TGTGCCAGCAGTAGCGGGTTCTACGAGCAGTACTTC.